These 24 T cell receptor beta chains were all obtained from the same sample, sequenced in a study of T cell repertoires in cytomegalovirus infection. Via MiXCR, TCRdb re-called the reads, giving one row per CDR3 protein. This table has approximately 600,000 distinct CDR3 sequences, 35% to 50% appearing once. Antigen specificity for these receptors is unknown. Sequencing was performed on cultured PBMCs, taken from culture after CMV antigen stimulation. These receptors were collected from a human donor in good health (CMV status not recorded). Some clones in this sample may be carry-over from other donors' samples.

The chain employs TRBV7-2 and TRBJ1-5, with no clear D. V dropped 5 bases and J dropped 6 bases, with 11 bases sitting between them. This CDR3 is 13 amino acids long. CDR1 is SGHTA and CDR2 is FQGNSA in the germline V gene. The DNA for the CDR3 is TGTGCCAGCAGCGCGAGGGAGGCTCAGCCCCAGCATTTT. It encodes CASSAREAQPQHF.

J is TRBJ2-5 and V is TRBV20-1; tentative D call: TRBD2 (6 bases). V was trimmed by 3 bases and J by 3 bases, leaving 14 bases between them. This CDR3 region has 14 residues. The germline V gene has CDR1 DFQATT and CDR2 SNEGSKA (reference sequence). The CDR3 sequence is CSASGGTLEETQYF. The CDR3 DNA reads TGCAGTGCTAGCGGGGGTACCCTTGAAGAGACCCAGTACTTC.

The rearrangement joins TRBV12-3 or TRBV12-4 to TRBJ2-1; D is unclear. The V and J ends lost 2 bases and 10 bases respectively, with 15 bases between them. CDR3 length: 14 amino acids. This CDR3 is CASSLNPTLPEQFF. In nucleotides, the CDR3 is TGTGCCAGCAGTTTAAACCCAACCTTACCCGAGCAGTTCTTC.

This clonotype appeared a few times. This chain connects TRBV27 to TRBJ2-7; unclear D gene. Germline V CDR1 and CDR2: MNHEY, SMNVEV (reference sequence). V lost 1 base, J lost 5 bases, and 12 bases lay in between. The CDR3 covers 14 residues. The CDR3 DNA follows: TGTGCCAGCAGTTTATTCGATGGCGCCCACGAGCAGTACTTC. Translation: CASSLFDGAHEQYF.

This clonotype was observed a few times. This chain connects TRBV11-2 to TRBJ1-2; weak D call: TRBD1 (5 bases). Trimming removed 5 bases from V and 13 bases from J, with 17 bases in between. Germline V gene sequence: CDR1 SGHAT, CDR2 FQNNGV. The CDR3 consists of 12 residues. CDR3 bases: TGTGCCAGCAGCCCAAGAGAGGGGTTCTTCACCTTC. It is translated as CASSPREGFFTF.

The chain recombines TRBV11-2 with TRBJ1-1; 10 bases are shared with TRBD1. Trimming took 3 bases from V and 10 from J; bases not matched to a gene: 11. Germline lookup yields CDR1 SGHAT and CDR2 FQNNGV. The CDR3 extends over 15 amino acids. The CDR3 loop reads CASSFLRGTGVAAFF. CDR3 sequence (DNA): TGTGCCAGCAGCTTCCTCCGGGGGACAGGGGTCGCAGCTTTCTTT.

This chain links TRBV19 with TRBJ2-3; 9 nucleotides agree with TRBD1. V dropped 5 bases and J dropped 6; count of bases not matched to a gene: 9. Germline lookup yields CDR1 LNHDA and CDR2 SQIVND (reference sequence). The length of the CDR3 is 15 residues. CDR3 nucleotide sequence: TGTGCCAGTAGTCGATCGACAGGGGGTTTCGATACGCAGTATTTT. Its protein product is CASSRSTGGFDTQYF.

This chain links TRBV12-3 or TRBV12-4 with TRBJ1-1; the match to TRBD1 covers 8 bases. V shed 7 bases, J shed 6 bases, and the junction held 10 bases outside the gene matches. The CDR3 spans 14 residues. CDR3 residues: CASTMDRVVPEAFF. In DNA, the CDR3 is TGTGCCAGCACCATGGACAGGGTAGTACCTGAAGCTTTCTTT.

The chain couples TRBV28 to TRBJ2-2; a possible D gene is TRBD2 (6 bases). Trimming shortened V by 5 bases and J by 4 bases, and 17 bases separated the two germline ends. This CDR3 spans 16 amino acids. The germline CDR1 and CDR2 sequences are MDHEN and SYDVKM. The DNA of the CDR3 is TGTGCCAGCAGTGCAGTCGGGGGATTTTCCACCGGGGAGCTGTTTTTT. Translation gives CASSAVGGFSTGELFF.

This clonotype was picked up a small number of times. V usage is TRBV11-2 and J usage is TRBJ1-2; unclear D gene. The CDR3 extends over 15 amino acids. Germline lookup yields CDR1 SGHAT and CDR2 FQNNGV. Trimming took 0 bases from V and 5 from J, leaving 13 bases between them. CDR3 coding DNA: TGTGCCAGCAGCTTAGATGGACGGCGGGCTTATGGCTACACCTTC. Amino acid sequence: CASSLDGRRAYGYTF.

The chain joins TRBV20-1 to TRBJ2-1, with 8 bases matching TRBD1. J gave up 3 bases and V 6 bases, and 10 bases lay outside the gene matches. The germline gives CDR1 DFQATT, CDR2 SNEGSKA (reference sequence). The CDR3 covers 15 residues. The CDR3 here is CSATGVWGIYNEQFF. CDR3 DNA: TGCAGTGCGACAGGGGTTTGGGGTATCTACAATGAGCAGTTCTTC.

CDR3 nucleotide sequence: TGTGCCAGTAGTACCCGGGGTTCGGTCGTATCTTTCTTT. It is translated as CASSTRGSVVSFF. The chain links TRBV19 to TRBJ1-1; D gene unclear. The germline V gene encodes CDR1 LNHDA and CDR2 SQIVND (reference sequence). The CDR3 spans 13 residues. Trimming removed 4 bases from V and 12 bases from J, with 18 bases in between.

This chain uses TRBV20-1 with TRBJ2-3, with 7 bases aligning to TRBD1. CDR1 and CDR2 from the germline V gene are DFQATT and SNEGSKA (reference sequence). This CDR3 contains 17 residues. V gave up 0 bases and J gave up 3 bases; unmatched junction bases: 12. CDR3: CSARDRYRGRVTDTQYF. CDR3 DNA: TGCAGTGCTAGAGATAGGTACAGGGGAAGGGTAACAGATACGCAGTATTTT.

There are a few counts of this clonotype. CDR3 DNA: TGTGCCAGCAGTTTACGGACAGGGGGTGGCTACACCTTC. This gives the protein CASSLRTGGGYTF. This sequence joins TRBV27 and TRBJ1-2; 10 nucleotides line up with TRBD1. There are 13 residues in the CDR3. Per germline, CDR1 MNHEY and CDR2 SMNVEV (reference sequence). J was trimmed by 7 bases and V by 2 bases; bases with no gene match: 1.

This sequence joins TRBV2 and TRBJ1-1; D is unclear. Trimming cost V 10 bases and J 5 bases, with 11 bases left between them. Germline V gives CDR1 SNHLY, CDR2 FYNNEI. The CDR3 has 11 amino acids. CDR3 coding DNA: TGTGCCACATGGGGAGGGACTGAAGCTTTCTTT. Its protein is CATWGGTEAFF.

The gene calls are TRBV5-1 and TRBJ1-5, with 10 bases identical to TRBD1. V lost 7 bases, J lost 5 bases, and 9 bases stayed unmatched. Germline CDR1 is SGHRS and CDR2 is YFSETQ. This CDR3 region has 15 residues. The CDR3 spells CASRPGQGHDQPQHF. In nucleotides, the CDR3 is TGCGCCAGCCGACCGGGACAGGGGCATGATCAGCCCCAGCATTTT.

The chain uses TRBV4-1 and TRBJ1-6; unclear D gene. CDR1 is MGHRA and CDR2 is YSYEKL in the germline V gene. The germline V and J ends were trimmed by 7 bases and 3 bases, with 7 bases remaining between them. The CDR3 covers 13 residues. The CDR3 loop is CASTRDYNSPLHF. The CDR3 coding sequence is TGCGCCAGCACGAGGGACTATAATTCACCCCTCCACTTT.

The rearrangement uses TRBV28 and TRBJ1-4; D call uncertain. The CDR3 sequence is 15 residues long. Trimming pared 5 bases from V and 10 bases from J, leaving 20 bases between. Germline V gene lookup returns CDR1 MDHEN and CDR2 SYDVKM. CDR3 sequence reads: CASSPRTTLMRKLFF. In DNA, the CDR3 is TGTGCCAGCAGTCCTCGGACGACGTTAATGAGAAAACTGTTTTTT.

As DNA, the CDR3 is TGTGCCAGCAGTACCGCCTATGGCTACACCTTC. It specifies CASSTAYGYTF. V gene TRBV28 combines with J gene TRBJ1-2; D call uncertain. Between the trimmed V and J ends, which lost 5 bases and 4 bases, there was a span of 5 bases. There are 11 residues in the CDR3. CDR1 is MDHEN, CDR2 SYDVKM, per germline.

A few counts support this clonotype. The chain recombines TRBV6-1 with TRBJ1-1; D might be TRBD1 (6 bases). The CDR3 length is 14 residues. In germline, CDR1 is MNHNS, CDR2 SASEGT. V lost 5 bases, J lost 11 bases, and 21 bases lay in between. The DNA for the CDR3 is TGTGCCAGCAGTAATAACGTTCCTACAGGGAAGGCTTTCTTT. Its protein is CASSNNVPTGKAFF.

The CDR3 loop is CASSRRAIYEQYF. The CDR3 DNA reads TGTGCCAGCAGCCGCCGGGCGATATACGAGCAGTACTTC. This chain links TRBV7-2 with TRBJ2-7; D is unclear. The germline gives CDR1 SGHTA, CDR2 FQGNSA. The CDR3 is made up of 13 amino acids. Between the trimmed V and J ends, which lost 5 bases and 4 bases, there was a span of 12 bases.

The chain links TRBV19 to TRBJ2-7, with D hard to call. V lost 5 bases and J lost 4, with 9 bases in between. CDR3 length: 12 residues. The germline V gene has CDR1 LNHDA and CDR2 SQIVND (reference sequence). Here the CDR3 DNA reads TGTGCCAGTAGTGTTCTAGGATACGAGCAGTACTTC. It translates to CASSVLGYEQYF.

The genes are TRBV27 and TRBJ1-1; the D gene is possibly TRBD1 (5 bases). Trimming took 6 bases from V and 0 from J, leaving 11 bases between them. Germline lookup yields CDR1 MNHEY and CDR2 SMNVEV (reference sequence). The CDR3 sequence is 14 residues long. DNA of the CDR3: TGTGCCAGCAGGCGGGACCAAATGAACACTGAAGCTTTCTTT. Protein product: CASRRDQMNTEAFF.

The chain is built from TRBV12-5 and TRBJ1-2, with a weak D call TRBD1 (5 bases). The CDR3 has 14 amino acids. Looked up from germline, CDR1 is LGHNT and CDR2 is FRNRAP. Trimming shortened V by 2 bases and J by 3 bases, and 10 bases separated the two germline ends. The DNA for the CDR3 is TGTGCTAGTGGTTTGAGGGACGGTGACTATGGCTACACCTTC. It yields the protein CASGLRDGDYGYTF.